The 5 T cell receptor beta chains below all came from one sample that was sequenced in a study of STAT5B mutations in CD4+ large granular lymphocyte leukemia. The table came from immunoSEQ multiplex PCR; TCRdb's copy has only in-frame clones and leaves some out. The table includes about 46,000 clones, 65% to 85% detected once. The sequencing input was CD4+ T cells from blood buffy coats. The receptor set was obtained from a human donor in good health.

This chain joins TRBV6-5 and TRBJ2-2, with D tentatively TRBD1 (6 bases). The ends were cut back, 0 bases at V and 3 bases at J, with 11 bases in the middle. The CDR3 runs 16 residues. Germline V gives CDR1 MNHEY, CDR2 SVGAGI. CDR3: CASSYSQGRYTGELFF. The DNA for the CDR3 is TGTGCCAGCAGTTACTCCCAGGGGAGATACACCGGGGAGCTGTTTTTT.

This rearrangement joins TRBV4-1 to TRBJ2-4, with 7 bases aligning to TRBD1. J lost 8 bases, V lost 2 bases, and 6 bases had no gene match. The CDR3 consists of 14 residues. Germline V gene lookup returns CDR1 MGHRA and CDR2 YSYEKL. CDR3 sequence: CASSQNDRVDIQYF. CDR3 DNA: TGCGCCAGCAGCCAAAACGACAGGGTAGACATTCAGTACTTC.

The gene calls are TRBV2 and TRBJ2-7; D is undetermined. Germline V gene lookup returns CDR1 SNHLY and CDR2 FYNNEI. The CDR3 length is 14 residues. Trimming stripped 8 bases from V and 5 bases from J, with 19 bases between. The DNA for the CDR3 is TGTGCCAGCGCGAAACTCGGCAGAGAGGACGAGCAGTACTTC. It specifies CASAKLGREDEQYF.

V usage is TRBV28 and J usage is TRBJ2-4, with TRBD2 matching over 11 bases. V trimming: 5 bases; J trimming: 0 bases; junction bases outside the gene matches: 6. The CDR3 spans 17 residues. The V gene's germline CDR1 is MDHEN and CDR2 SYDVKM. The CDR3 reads CASSILAGGLAKNIQYF. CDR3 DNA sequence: TGTGCCAGCAGTATTCTAGCGGGGGGCCTAGCCAAAAACATTCAGTACTTC. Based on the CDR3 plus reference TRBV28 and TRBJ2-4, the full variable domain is DVKVTQSSRYLVKRTGEKVFLECVQDMDHENMFWYRQDPGLGLRLIYFSYDVKMKEKGDIPEGYSVSREKKERFSLILESASTNQTSMYLCASSILAGGLAKNIQYFGAGTRLSVL.

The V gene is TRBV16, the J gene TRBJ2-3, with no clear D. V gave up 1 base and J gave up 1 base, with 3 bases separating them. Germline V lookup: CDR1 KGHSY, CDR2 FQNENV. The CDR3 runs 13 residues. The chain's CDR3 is CASSQFGTDTQYF. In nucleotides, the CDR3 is TGTGCCAGCAGCCAATTCGGCACAGATACGCAGTATTTT.